The T cell receptor beta chain described here comes from a study of early T cells in non-severe SARS-CoV-2 infection. Each single cDNA molecule received a unique molecular identifier. Each CDR3 protein gets one entry after TCRdb re-called the 5' RACE reads with MiXCR. The sample holds under 70,000 distinct CDR3 sequences, approximately 10% seen once. CDR3 length: 13 amino acids. Per the germline V gene, CDR1 is MNHEY and CDR2 is SVGEGT. With 4 bases removed from V and 7 bases from J, the gap between germline ends came to 11 bases. V gene TRBV6-2 or TRBV6-3 combines with J gene TRBJ2-1; no clear D gene. The sequence derives from an adult who was a healthcare worker with PCR-confirmed SARS-CoV-2 infection or an uninfected control (not recorded which). The sequenced sample was whole blood. The CDR3: CASSSPSLNEQFF. CDR3 coding DNA: TGTGCCAGCAGTTCTCCGTCTCTGAATGAGCAGTTCTTC.